A selection of T cell receptor beta chains follows, all from one sample in a study of T cells expressing NK-cell markers. TCRdb re-called the 5' RACE reads, yielding one record per CDR3 amino acid sequence without DNA. This sample's table reports more than 250,000 distinct CDR3 sequences. The material sequenced was blood T cells: a sorted CD56 or NKG2C T cell subset, CD4+ or CD8+ T cells, or bulk PBMC T cells (not recorded which). The receptors stem from a man aged 18 to 29 in good health. CDR3s include the opening cysteine and the closing phenylalanine or tryptophan.

v_call,j_call,cdr3_aa
TRBV27,TRBJ1-2,CASSSADRAYGYTF
TRBV20-1,TRBJ2-7,CSAPGVGTYEQYF
TRBV5-1,TRBJ2-1,CASSPGPGTGVANEQFF
TRBV7-2,TRBJ1-1,CASSNQQKPAFF
TRBV2,TRBJ1-2,CASSSAGSGEGYTF
TRBV7-2,TRBJ2-7,CASSLGGRAAIEQYF
TRBV5-1,TRBJ2-2,CASSLASALLAGELFF
TRBV24-1,TRBJ2-2,CATSDVTSGKPNTGELFF
TRBV10-3,TRBJ2-3,CAISVSVGVADTQYF
TRBV20-1,TRBJ2-2,CSATGQSNTGELFF
TRBV20-1,TRBJ2-3,CSAILAGRDTQYF
TRBV7-9,TRBJ2-3,CATLGGTAITDTQYF
TRBV29-1,TRBJ2-2,CSVESGARVTGELFF
TRBV5-1,TRBJ2-6,CASSPWTGTTSGANVLTF